A single sample is the source of the 20 T cell receptor beta chains below, sequenced in a study of cytomegalovirus exposure and HLA in healthy donors. The protocol was immunoSEQ multiplex PCR, while the TCRdb copy is restricted to in-frame clones and leaves out a portion. In the table there are a few hundred thousand clones, 70% to 90% of which are singletons. The material sequenced was PBMCs. The receptors derive from a woman aged 18-29 years in good health and CMV-seronegative.

The chain carries TRBV5-1 and TRBJ2-1; 8 nucleotides match TRBD2. There are 15 residues in the CDR3. Trimming at V came to 5 bases and at J to 9 bases, leaving 13 bases not matched to a gene. Per germline, CDR1 SGHRS and CDR2 YFSETQ. The CDR3 DNA reads as TGCGCCAGCAGGGCCCTCCTCAGCGGGGGAATTGAGCAGTTCTTC. The encoded protein is CASRALLSGGIEQFF.

This chain joins TRBV6-4 and TRBJ2-2; D is possibly TRBD2 (5 bases). Germline values: CDR1 MRHNA, CDR2 SNTAGT. There are 13 residues in the CDR3. Trimming pared 4 bases from V and 6 bases from J, leaving 9 bases between. The CDR3 spells CASSVRVSGELFF. CDR3 sequence (DNA): TGTGCCAGCAGTGTGAGGGTCTCCGGGGAGCTGTTTTTT.

In nucleotides, the CDR3 is TGTGCCAGCAGCCCCAGGGGTCTCTCTGGGGCCAACGTCCTGACTTTC. Its translation: CASSPRGLSGANVLTF. The chain recombines TRBV13 with TRBJ2-6; D is perhaps TRBD1 (6 bases). V was clipped by 5 bases and J by 0 bases, with 11 bases between them. The CDR3 has 16 amino acids. Germline V CDR1 and CDR2: PRHDT, FYEKMQ (reference sequence).

The chain has TRBV19 and TRBJ1-1; 8 bases are shared with TRBD1. CDR1 and CDR2 from the germline V gene are LNHDA and SQIVND (reference sequence). V lost 4 bases and J lost 4; bases outside the gene matches: 5. The CDR3 extends over 14 amino acids. CDR3 nucleotide sequence: TGTGCCAGTAGTACGGACAGGGAGGTCACTGAAGCTTTCTTT. It codes for CASSTDREVTEAFF. The full variable domain, rest sourced from reference TRBV19 and TRBJ1-1, is DGGITQSPKYLFRKEGQNVTLSCEQNLNHDAMYWYRQDPGQGLRLIYYSQIVNDFQKGDIAEGYSVSREKKESFPLTVTSAQKNPTAFYLCASSTDREVTEAFFGQGTRLTVV.

This chain uses TRBV18 with TRBJ1-5; possible D gene TRBD1, 6 bases. The CDR3 extends over 15 amino acids. Trimming took off 3 bases at V and 4 bases at J, with 13 bases between the two ends. Germline V gene data show CDR1 as KGHSH and CDR2 as LQKENI. CDR3: CASSPSGAENQPQHF. In nucleotides, the CDR3 is TGTGCCAGCTCACCTTCAGGGGCAGAAAATCAGCCCCAGCATTTT.

This chain links TRBV2 with TRBJ2-3, with D hard to call. V lost 4 bases, J lost 1 base, and 12 bases lay in between. The germline V gene encodes CDR1 SNHLY and CDR2 FYNNEI. This CDR3 is built from 15 residues. DNA of the CDR3: TGTGCCAGCAGTGTAGCCCCACCGGGCACAGATACGCAGTATTTT. Encoded protein: CASSVAPPGTDTQYF. The full variable domain, with the rest looked up from reference TRBV2 and TRBJ2-3, is EPEVTQTPSHQVTQMGQEVILRCVPISNHLYFYWYRQILGQKVEFLVSFYNNEISEKSEIFDDQFSVERPDGSNFTLKIRSTKLEDSAMYFCASSVAPPGTDTQYFGPGTRLTVL.

The chain recombines TRBV4-2 with TRBJ2-5, with 7 bases aligning to TRBD2. Germline V gives CDR1 LGHNA, CDR2 YNFKEQ. The ends lost 1 base at V and 1 base at J; junction bases unmatched: 9. The CDR3 extends over 17 amino acids. CDR3 nucleotides: TGTGCCAGCAGCCAAGGGGAGGGACTCCTACTCCAAGAGACCCAGTACTTC. This translates into CASSQGEGLLLQETQYF.

The chain has TRBV6-5 and TRBJ2-1; D is perhaps TRBD2 (6 bases). CDR3 length: 15 amino acids. Germline V gene lookup returns CDR1 MNHEY and CDR2 SVGAGI. V was pared by 0 bases and J by 7 bases, with 13 bases between. The CDR3 DNA sequence: TGTGCCAGCAGTTACTCCCACGCCGGAGGGAATGAGCAGTTCTTC. Translating gives CASSYSHAGGNEQFF.

The rearrangement joins TRBV7-8 to TRBJ1-1; TRBD1 might be the D (5 bases). Looked up from germline, CDR1 is SGHVS and CDR2 is FQNEAQ. V was cut by 2 bases and J by 3 bases, with 13 bases left in between. The CDR3 has 15 residues. In DNA form, the CDR3 reads TGTGCCAGCAGCTTAAGAGACAGCAAGTACACTGAAGCTTTCTTT. Translating it yields CASSLRDSKYTEAFF.

The chain employs TRBV5-1 and TRBJ2-3, with 11 bases that match TRBD2. CDR3 length equals 16 residues. CDR1 SGHRS and CDR2 YFSETQ come from the germline V gene. V dropped 0 bases and J dropped 4; count of bases not matched to a gene: 4. The CDR3 sequence is CASSLGSGRASDTQYF. CDR3 coding DNA: TGCGCCAGCAGCTTGGGTAGCGGGAGGGCGTCAGATACGCAGTATTTT.

This clone was picked up a small number of times. This chain links TRBV6-1 with TRBJ1-2, with D hard to call. Trimming took 7 bases from V and 5 from J, leaving 17 bases between them. Germline V gene data show CDR1 as MNHNS and CDR2 as SASEGT. The CDR3 has 14 residues. CDR3 loop: CASTLQRAAYGYTF. The CDR3 bases are TGTGCCAGCACGTTGCAGCGGGCAGCTTATGGCTACACCTTC.

The chain combines TRBV4-1 with TRBJ1-1, with a possible D match to TRBD1 (6 bases). V was pared by 6 bases and J by 7 bases, with 9 bases between. Germline loops: CDR1 MGHRA, CDR2 YSYEKL. The CDR3 runs 11 residues. Written as DNA, the CDR3 is TGCGCCAGCAGGAGAGGGGGTGAAGCTTTCTTT. This codes for CASRRGGEAFF.

The chain combines TRBV28 with TRBJ2-7, with 7 bases fitting TRBD1. CDR3 length: 15 residues. Germline CDR1 and CDR2: MDHEN and SYDVKM. Trimming removed 4 bases from V and 3 bases from J; junction bases left unmatched: 9. CDR3 protein: CASSSRGQTHYEQYF. CDR3 DNA: TGTGCCAGCAGTTCCAGGGGACAGACCCACTACGAGCAGTACTTC.

The chain has TRBV6-6 and TRBJ2-2; D is uncertain. CDR1 and CDR2 (germline): MNHNY, SVGAGI (reference sequence). V was shortened by 5 bases and J by 11 bases, with 9 bases between the two germline ends. CDR3 size: 11 residues. The CDR3: CASSISHELFF. The CDR3 coding sequence is TGTGCCAGCAGTATCAGTCACGAGCTGTTTTTT.

The chain carries TRBV18 and TRBJ1-1; D is unclear. The germline V and J ends were trimmed by 3 bases and 1 base, with 9 bases remaining between them. This CDR3 comprises 14 residues. From germline, CDR1 is KGHSH and CDR2 LQKENI. The chain's CDR3 is CASSPRGPNTEAFF. CDR3 bases: TGTGCCAGCTCACCCAGAGGGCCGAACACTGAAGCTTTCTTT.

Turning to this clone: The sample holds other DNA sequences that translate to the same CDR3. The genes are TRBV28 and TRBJ1-5; the D is unclear. Deletions cut 3 bases from V and 2 bases from J, with 11 bases between. CDR3 length: 15 residues. Germline V gene data show CDR1 as MDHEN and CDR2 as SYDVKM. The DNA for the CDR3 is TGTGCCAGCAGTTTGGGAGGTCCGGGCAATCAGCCCCAGCATTTT. This gives the protein CASSLGGPGNQPQHF.

The rearrangement uses TRBV4-2 and TRBJ1-2, with D possibly being TRBD1 (5 bases). Trimming removed 0 bases from V and 3 bases from J, with 11 bases in between. CDR3 length equals 15 residues. CDR1 is LGHNA, CDR2 YNFKEQ, per germline. The DNA of the CDR3 is TGTGCCAGCAGCCAAGAGGGTAGGGGCTACTATGGCTACACCTTC. Translation gives CASSQEGRGYYGYTF.

J is TRBJ2-2 and V is TRBV5-1, with 10 bases that match TRBD2. V lost 5 bases and J lost 2; bases outside the gene matches: 3. CDR1 is SGHRS, CDR2 YFSETQ, per germline. The CDR3 runs to 15 residues. CDR3 sequence reads: CASRTSGTNTGELFF. The CDR3 DNA reads as TGCGCCAGCAGAACTAGCGGGACTAACACCGGGGAGCTGTTTTTT.

The chain combines TRBV7-9 with TRBJ1-4, with no clear D. The CDR3 sequence is 15 residues long. CDR1 and CDR2 (germline): SEHNR, FQNEAQ (reference sequence). The CDR3 nucleotides read TGTGCGTCAGGCGTTTCTTGGTCGACTAATGAAAAACTGTTTTTT. The encoded protein is CASGVSWSTNEKLFF.

Only one count was recorded for this clone. This chain uses TRBV6-6 with TRBJ2-7; 11 bases are shared with TRBD1. Germline V gene lookup returns CDR1 MNHNY and CDR2 SVGAGI (reference sequence). Trimming took 0 bases from V and 7 from J; bases not matched to a gene: 5. The CDR3 spans 15 residues. The CDR3 loop reads CASSYSPGTGGEQYF. DNA for the CDR3: TGTGCCAGCAGTTACTCTCCCGGGACAGGGGGAGAGCAGTACTTC.